This T cell receptor (beta chain) originates from a study of blood T cells in healthy people across ages. General observations from the study: A roughly linear age-dependent decrease characterized TCR beta diversity per million T cells.

The V segment lost 8 bases and the J segment 6 bases; nucleotides outside the gene matches: 10. The CDR3 has 15 residues. Germline CDR1 reads MNHEY; CDR2 reads SVGEGT. A second about 6 to 12 cycle PCR used barcoded and J-beta primers. Each CDR3 protein gets one entry after TCRdb re-called the 5' RACE reads with MiXCR. The sample holds 1.5 million to 2 million distinct CDR3 sequences, around half seen once. As regards this clonotype: The antigen remains undetermined.

The rearrangement links TRBV6-2 or TRBV6-3 to TRBJ1-6, with TRBD1 identical over 7 bases. The clonotype comes from a woman in her thirties or forties in good health. Specimen: blood. The CDR3 sequence is CASAKTGQLNSPLHF. As DNA, the CDR3 is TGTGCCAGCGCGAAAACGGGACAGCTTAATTCACCCCTCCACTTT.